Only a few counts were recorded for the clone carrying this T cell receptor (beta chain). Antigen: not known. This sample also contains other DNA sequences that code for the same CDR3. The data were obtained in a study of radiation and T cells in renal cell carcinoma. The germline V and J ends were trimmed by 2 bases and 0 bases, with 1 base remaining between them. The CDR3 sequence is 11 residues long. Looked up from germline, CDR1 is DFQATT and CDR2 is SNEGSKA (reference sequence). Study-wide findings and caveats: Baseline intratumoral clonotype presence is unknown without pretreatment biopsies.

Time point defined: blood 4 weeks post-SBRT, at nephrectomy. Regarding treatment: 15 Gy SBRT to primary tumor, nephrectomy 4 weeks later. Nephrectomy followed 15 Gy stereotactic body radiation by 4 weeks. The tumor was a clear cell renal cell carcinoma. Sequencing was performed with immunoSEQ multiplex PCR; in TCRdb, only in-frame clones are kept and a portion is missing. This sample has fewer than 200,000 clones, with about 87% found just once. This chain connects TRBV20-1 to TRBJ1-1; D is undetermined. The specimen comprised blood, sampled from a patient whose treatment included radiotherapy and nephrectomy. This receptor was identified in a woman in her fifties or sixties with renal cell carcinoma. The CDR3 here is CSARMNTEAFF. The CDR3 DNA follows: TGCAGTGCTAGAATGAACACTGAAGCTTTCTTT.